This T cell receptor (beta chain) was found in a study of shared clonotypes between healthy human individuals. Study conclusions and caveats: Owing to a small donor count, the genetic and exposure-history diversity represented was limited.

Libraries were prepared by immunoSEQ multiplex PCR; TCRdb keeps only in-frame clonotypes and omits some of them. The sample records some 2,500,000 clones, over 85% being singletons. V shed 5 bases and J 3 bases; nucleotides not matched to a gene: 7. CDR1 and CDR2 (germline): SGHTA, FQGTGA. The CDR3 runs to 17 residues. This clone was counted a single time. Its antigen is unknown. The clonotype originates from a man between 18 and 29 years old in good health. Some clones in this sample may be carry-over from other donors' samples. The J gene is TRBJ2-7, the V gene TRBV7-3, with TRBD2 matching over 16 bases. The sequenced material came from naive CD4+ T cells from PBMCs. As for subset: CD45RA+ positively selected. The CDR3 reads CASSTRGTSGRGYEQYF. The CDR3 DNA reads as TGTGCCAGCAGCACAAGGGGGACTAGCGGGAGGGGCTACGAGCAGTACTTC.